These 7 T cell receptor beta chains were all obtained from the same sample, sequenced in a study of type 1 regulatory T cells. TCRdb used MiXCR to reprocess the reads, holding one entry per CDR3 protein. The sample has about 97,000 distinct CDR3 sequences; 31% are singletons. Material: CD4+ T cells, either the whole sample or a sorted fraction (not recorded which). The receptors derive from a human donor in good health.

CDR3: CASSPPTGDGGGYTF. The DNA of the CDR3 is TGCGCCAGCAGCCCCCCGACAGGGGACGGTGGTGGCTACACCTTC. The chain employs TRBV5-1 and TRBJ1-2, with TRBD1 matching 8 bases. J gave up 7 bases and V 4 bases, and 12 bases lay outside the gene matches. Germline loops: CDR1 SGHRS, CDR2 YFSETQ. The CDR3 covers 15 residues.

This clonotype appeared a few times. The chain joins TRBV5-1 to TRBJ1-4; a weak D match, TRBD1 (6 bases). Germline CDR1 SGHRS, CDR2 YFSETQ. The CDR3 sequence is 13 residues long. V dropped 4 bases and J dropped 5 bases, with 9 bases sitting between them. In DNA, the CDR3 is TGCGCCAGCAGCCGGACAGAAAATGAAAAACTGTTTTTT. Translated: CASSRTENEKLFF.

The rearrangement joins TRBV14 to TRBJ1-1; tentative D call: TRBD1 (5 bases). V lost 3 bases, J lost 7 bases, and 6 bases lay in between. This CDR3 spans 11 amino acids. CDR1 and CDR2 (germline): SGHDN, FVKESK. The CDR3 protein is CASSQRGEAFF. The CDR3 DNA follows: TGTGCCAGCAGCCAGAGGGGTGAAGCTTTCTTT.

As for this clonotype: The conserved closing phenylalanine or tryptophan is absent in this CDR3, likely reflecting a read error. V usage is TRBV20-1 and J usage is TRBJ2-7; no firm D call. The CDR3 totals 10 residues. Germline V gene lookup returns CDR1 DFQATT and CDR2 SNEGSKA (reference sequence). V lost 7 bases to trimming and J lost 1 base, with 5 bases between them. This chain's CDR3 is CSVKSYEQYL. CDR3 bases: TGCAGTGTGAAGTCCTACGAGCAGTACCTC.

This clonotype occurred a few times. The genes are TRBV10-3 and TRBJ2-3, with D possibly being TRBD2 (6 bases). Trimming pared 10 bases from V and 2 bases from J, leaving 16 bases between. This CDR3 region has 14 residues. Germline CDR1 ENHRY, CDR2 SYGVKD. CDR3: CATTGGMDTDTQYF. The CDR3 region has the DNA TGTGCCACGACCGGGGGAATGGACACAGATACGCAGTATTTT.

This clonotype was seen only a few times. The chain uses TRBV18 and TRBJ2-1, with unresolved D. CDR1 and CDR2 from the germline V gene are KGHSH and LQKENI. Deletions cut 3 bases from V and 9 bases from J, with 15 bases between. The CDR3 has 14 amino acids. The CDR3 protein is CASSPRVFAPEQFF. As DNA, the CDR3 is TGTGCCAGCTCACCGCGCGTCTTTGCCCCTGAGCAGTTCTTC.

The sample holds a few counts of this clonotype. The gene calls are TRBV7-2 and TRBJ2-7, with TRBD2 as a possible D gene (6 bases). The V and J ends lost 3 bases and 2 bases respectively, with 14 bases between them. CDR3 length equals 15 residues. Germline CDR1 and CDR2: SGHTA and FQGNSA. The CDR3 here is CASSFSGRGTYEQYF. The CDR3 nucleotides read TGTGCCAGCAGCTTCAGCGGCCGGGGGACCTACGAGCAGTACTTC.